These 2 T cell receptor beta chains originate from one sample sequenced in a study of identifying expanded T cells in peripheral blood (dated 2019 in TCRdb). To prepare the library, the immunoSEQ multiplex PCR assay was applied. Sourced from immuneACCESS, this table was stored by TCRdb with only in-frame sequences that have V and J called. A share of the clones is absent; for the studies checked, an unresolved V gene accounts for under half, and the remainder has no known explanation. The sample has around 60,000 clones on record, around four fifths of them singletons. The ten largest account for roughly a sixth of the sample. The specimen sequenced was blood. Every receptor here comes from a person between 18 and 75 years old in good health.

CDR3 residues: CASSKTGSYGYTF. In nucleotides, the CDR3 is TGTGCCAGCAGTAAGACAGGATCATATGGCTACACCTTC. The chain links TRBV6-5 to TRBJ1-2; tentatively, D is TRBD1 (6 bases). Germline V gene data show CDR1 as MNHEY and CDR2 as SVGAGI. V lost 5 bases to trimming and J lost 5 bases, with 12 bases between them. This CDR3 contains 13 residues.

The chain carries TRBV27 and TRBJ1-6; D is unresolved. The CDR3 is 12 amino acids. The V and J ends lost 3 bases and 6 bases respectively, with 3 bases between them. The germline gives CDR1 MNHEY, CDR2 SMNVEV (reference sequence). The CDR3 region has the DNA TGTGCCAGCAGTTTGGTTAATTCACCCCTCCACTTT. Translation gives CASSLVNSPLHF.